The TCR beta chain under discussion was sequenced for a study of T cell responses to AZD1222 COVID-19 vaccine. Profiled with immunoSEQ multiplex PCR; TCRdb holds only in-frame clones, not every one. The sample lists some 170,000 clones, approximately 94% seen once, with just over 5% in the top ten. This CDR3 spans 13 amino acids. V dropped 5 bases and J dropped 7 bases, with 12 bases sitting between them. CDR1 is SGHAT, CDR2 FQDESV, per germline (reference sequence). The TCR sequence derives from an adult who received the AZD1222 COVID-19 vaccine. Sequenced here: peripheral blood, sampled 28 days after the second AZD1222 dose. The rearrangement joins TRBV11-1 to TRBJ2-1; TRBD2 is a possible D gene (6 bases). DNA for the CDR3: TGTGCCAGCAGCGACTCACGGGGGAATGAGCAGTTCTTC. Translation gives CASSDSRGNEQFF.